The next 8 T cell receptor beta chains were all read from a single sample in a study of CD8+CD57+ T cells in acquired aplastic anemia. The TCR beta profiling, which covered VDJ combination and CDR3 sequence, was carried out using genomic DNA as the template. TCRdb itself ran the reads through MiXCR, one entry per CDR3 protein. This sample has 150,000 to 180,000 distinct CDR3 sequences; about 50% occur once, and the top ten carry 10% to 15%. CD8+CD57+ cell expansion had been shown by flow cytometry in patients chosen for sequencing. The sequenced material came from sorted CD4+, CD8+, or CD8+CD57+ T cells (not recorded which) from PBMCs. These receptors were collected from a human donor with aplastic anemia.

The gene calls are TRBV2 and TRBJ2-7; 9 bases fit TRBD1. CDR1 SNHLY and CDR2 FYNNEI come from the germline V gene. The CDR3 loop spans 13 amino acids. V lost 7 bases to trimming and J lost 5 bases; unmatched junction nucleotides: 6. CDR3 region: CASTDRGGDEQYF. For the CDR3, the DNA is TGTGCCAGCACGGACAGGGGTGGGGACGAGCAGTACTTC.

This clonotype was recorded once. The V call is TRBV2, the J call TRBJ1-6; D is ambiguous. Germline lookup yields CDR1 SNHLY and CDR2 FYNNEI. The CDR3 has 13 residues. V dropped 4 bases and J dropped 13 bases, with 14 bases sitting between them. This CDR3 is CASSASHEVPLHF. The CDR3 bases are TGTGCCAGCAGTGCCAGCCACGAGGTCCCCCTCCACTTT. Full variable domain (outside the CDR3, taken from reference TRBV2 and TRBJ1-6): EPEVTQTPSHQVTQMGQEVILRCVPISNHLYFYWYRQILGQKVEFLVSFYNNEISEKSEIFDDQFSVERPDGSNFTLKIRSTKLEDSAMYFCASSASHEVPLHFGNGTRLTVT.

This clonotype was detected only once. The chain is built from TRBV3-1 and TRBJ2-6; D is perhaps TRBD2 (6 bases). Germline CDR1 LGHDT, CDR2 YNNKEL (reference sequence). With 5 bases removed from V and 4 bases from J, the gap between germline ends came to 15 bases. The CDR3 runs 16 residues. CDR3 nucleotide sequence: TGTGCCAGCAGCTCTCGGGACTCTATAGGGGCCAACGTCCTGACTTTC. Translated, it gives CASSSRDSIGANVLTF.

This clonotype has at least ten counts. The V gene is TRBV20-1, the J gene TRBJ2-7; 7 positions match TRBD2. CDR3 length equals 15 residues. CDR1 is DFQATT and CDR2 is SNEGSKA in the germline V gene (reference sequence). The CDR3 sequence is CSASPYGGSSYEQYF. As DNA, the CDR3 is TGCAGCGCCTCCCCATACGGGGGGAGCTCCTACGAGCAGTACTTC.

The chain has TRBV19 and TRBJ1-2; D unresolved. This CDR3 contains 14 residues. V lost 3 bases to trimming and J lost 4 bases, with 12 bases between them. Germline assignment: CDR1 LNHDA and CDR2 SQIVND (reference sequence). CDR3 loop: CASSIDLAAYGYTF. DNA of the CDR3: TGTGCCAGTAGTATCGACCTTGCGGCCTATGGCTACACCTTC.

The V gene is TRBV7-8, the J gene TRBJ2-7; 8 bases are shared with TRBD2. V gave up 6 bases and J gave up 3 bases; unmatched junction bases: 7. Germline CDR1 and CDR2: SGHVS and FQNEAQ. The CDR3 has 14 residues. CDR3 residues: CASSKGTSGYEQYF. The DNA of the CDR3 is TGTGCCAGCAGTAAGGGAACTAGCGGCTACGAGCAGTACTTC.

The rearrangement links TRBV12-3 or TRBV12-4 to TRBJ1-2; the D gene is possibly TRBD1 (6 bases). Deletions cut 3 bases from V and 8 bases from J, with 16 bases between. The length of the CDR3 is 14 residues. The CDR3, as DNA: TGTGCCAGCAGTTTTCAGGGGCGAGCGGGGGGCTACACCTTC. Amino acid sequence: CASSFQGRAGGYTF.

This clonotype was seen at least ten times. V is TRBV29-1 and J is TRBJ2-2; D possibly corresponds to TRBD2 (5 bases). This CDR3 contains 14 residues. V was clipped by 2 bases and J by 6 bases, with 13 bases between them. Germline V gene data show CDR1 as SQVTM and CDR2 as ANQGSEA. The CDR3 region has the DNA TGCAGCGTTGAACTAGCCGGGCGTCCCGGGGAGCTGTTTTTT. Its translation is CSVELAGRPGELFF.